This paragraph reports one TCR beta chain. The sample is drawn from a study of blood T cell repertoires in COVID-19. The overall study: There were acute and convalescent COVID-19 samples, and they came from the United States, Italy and Spain.

Germline values: CDR1 SGHDT, CDR2 YYEEEE. Trimming cost V 2 bases and J 0 bases, with 12 bases left between them. CDR3 size: 16 residues. Using immunoSEQ multiplex PCR, the repertoire was profiled, and TCRdb retains in-frame clones only, with some absent. The sample has over 100,000 clones; 75% to 85% are singletons. The specimen sequenced was peripheral blood. This clonotype was sampled from an elderly woman with active or convalescent COVID-19. The V and J genes are TRBV5-6 and TRBJ1-5; weak D call: TRBD1 (5 bases). Here the CDR3 reads CASSLFRGDSNQPQHF. The CDR3 coding sequence is TGTGCCAGCAGCTTATTTCGGGGGGATAGCAATCAGCCCCAGCATTTT. The whole variable domain, filled in from reference TRBV5-6 and TRBJ1-5, reads DAGVTQSPTHLIKTRGQQVTLRCSPKSGHDTVSWYQQALGQGPQFIFQYYEEEERQRGNFPDRFSGHQFPNYSSELNVNALLLGDSALYLCASSLFRGDSNQPQHFGDGTRLSIL.